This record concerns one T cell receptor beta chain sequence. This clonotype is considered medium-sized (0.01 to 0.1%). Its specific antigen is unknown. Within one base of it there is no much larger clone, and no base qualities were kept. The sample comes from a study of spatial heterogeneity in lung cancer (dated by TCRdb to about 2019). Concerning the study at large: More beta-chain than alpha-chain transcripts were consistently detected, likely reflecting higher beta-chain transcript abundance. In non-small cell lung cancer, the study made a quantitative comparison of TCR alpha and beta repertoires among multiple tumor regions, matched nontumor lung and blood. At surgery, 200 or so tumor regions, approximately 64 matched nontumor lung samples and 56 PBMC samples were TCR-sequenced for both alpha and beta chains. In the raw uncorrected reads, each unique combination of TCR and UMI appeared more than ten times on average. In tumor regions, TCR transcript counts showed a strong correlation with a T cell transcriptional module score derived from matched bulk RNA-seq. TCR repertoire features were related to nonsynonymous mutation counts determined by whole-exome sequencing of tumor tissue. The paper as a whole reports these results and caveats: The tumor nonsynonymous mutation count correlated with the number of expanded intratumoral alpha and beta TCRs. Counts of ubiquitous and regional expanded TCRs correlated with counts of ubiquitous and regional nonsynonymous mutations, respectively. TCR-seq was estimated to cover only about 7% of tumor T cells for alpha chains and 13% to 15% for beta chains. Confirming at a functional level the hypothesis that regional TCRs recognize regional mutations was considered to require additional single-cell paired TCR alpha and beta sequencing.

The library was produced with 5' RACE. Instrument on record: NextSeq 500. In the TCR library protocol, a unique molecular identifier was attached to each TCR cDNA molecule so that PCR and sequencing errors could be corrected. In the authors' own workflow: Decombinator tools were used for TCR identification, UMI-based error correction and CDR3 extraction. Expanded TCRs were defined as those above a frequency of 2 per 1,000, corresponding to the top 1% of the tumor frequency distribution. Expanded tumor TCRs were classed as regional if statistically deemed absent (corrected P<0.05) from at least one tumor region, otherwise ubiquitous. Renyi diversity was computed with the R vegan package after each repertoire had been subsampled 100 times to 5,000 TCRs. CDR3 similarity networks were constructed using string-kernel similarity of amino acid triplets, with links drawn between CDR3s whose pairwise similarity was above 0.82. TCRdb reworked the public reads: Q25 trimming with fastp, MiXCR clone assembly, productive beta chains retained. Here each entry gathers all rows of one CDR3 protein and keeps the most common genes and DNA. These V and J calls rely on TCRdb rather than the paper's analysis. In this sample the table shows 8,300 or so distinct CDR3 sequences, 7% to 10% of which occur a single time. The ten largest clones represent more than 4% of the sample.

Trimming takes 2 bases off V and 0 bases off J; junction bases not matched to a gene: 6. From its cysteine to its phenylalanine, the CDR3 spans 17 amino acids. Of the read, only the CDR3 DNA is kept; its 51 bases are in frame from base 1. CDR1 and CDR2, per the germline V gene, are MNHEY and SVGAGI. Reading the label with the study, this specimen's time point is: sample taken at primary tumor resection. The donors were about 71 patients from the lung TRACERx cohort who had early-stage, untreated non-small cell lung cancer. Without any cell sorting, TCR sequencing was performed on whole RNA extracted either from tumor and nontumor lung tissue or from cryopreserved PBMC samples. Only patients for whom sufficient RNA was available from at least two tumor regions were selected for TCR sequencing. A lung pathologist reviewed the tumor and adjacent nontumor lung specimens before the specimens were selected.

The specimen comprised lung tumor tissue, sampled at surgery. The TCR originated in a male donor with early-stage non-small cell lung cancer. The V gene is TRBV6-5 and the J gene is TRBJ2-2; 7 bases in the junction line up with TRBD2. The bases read TGTGCCAGCAGTTACGGTTCTAGCGGTTCGAACACCGGGGAGCTGTTTTTT. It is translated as CASSYGSSGSNTGELFF.